This TCR beta chain was found in a study of blood T cell repertoires in COVID-19. The overall study: Samples representing acute and convalescent COVID-19 were sourced from the United States, Italy and Spain. T cells, B-cell-depleted T cells, or PBMCs provided the cDNA or gDNA that served as material.

This clone was counted a few times. In the original processing: For nucleated cells, counts were estimated from reference gene primer amplification. TCRdb keeps only in-frame clones here, not all; method: immunoSEQ multiplex PCR. For V, J and clone size, that table is used; D and trimming come from the DNA. This sample has about 170,000 clones, with about four fifths found just once. Germline V gene sequence: CDR1 SGHNT, CDR2 YYREEE (reference sequence). The CDR3 has 16 residues. With 4 bases clipped from V and 7 bases from J, the junction kept 14 bases outside the gene matches. Sequencing input: peripheral blood. The chain links TRBV5-4 to TRBJ2-5; 9 bases fit TRBD1. The sequence was obtained from a woman aged 70-85 years who had recovered from COVID-19. This CDR3 is CASSLPGQGGRGTQYF. The CDR3 DNA sequence: TGTGCCAGCAGCCTCCCGGGACAGGGAGGTCGGGGGACCCAGTACTTC. Combining the CDR3 with reference TRBV5-4 and TRBJ2-5 gives the whole variable domain ETGVTQSPTHLIKTRGQQVTLRCSSQSGHNTVSWYQQALGQGPQFIFQYYREEENGRGNFPPRFSGLQFPNYSSELNVNALELDDSALYLCASSLPGQGGRGTQYFGPGTRLLVL.